A selection of T cell receptor beta chains follows, all from one sample in a study of T cells in Graves' hyperthyroidism and ophthalmopathy. TCRdb re-derived calls from the multiplex PCR reads in MiXCR, one entry per CDR3 protein. Here the sample spans 300,000 to 400,000 distinct CDR3 sequences, approximately 13% being singletons. Sequencing was performed on blood. The receptors here all came from a woman aged 55-70 years with Graves' hyperthyroidism. Each CDR3 is given with its conserved first and last residue. The order of the fields is J gene, V gene, D gene, clone size, CDR3 protein, CDR3 DNA. A D gene is named only where the DNA matches it firmly. A row's size may be missing; if present it is once, few, many or a size class.

TRBJ2-5,TRBV28,NA,many,CASSLSEGGQETQYF,TGTGCCAGCAGTTTAAGCGAGGGGGGCCAAGAGACCCAGTACTTC
TRBJ2-1,TRBV12-3/TRBV12-4,TRBD1,many,CASSPDRGAYNEQFF,TGTGCCAGCAGCCCAGACAGGGGGGCGTACAATGAGCAGTTCTTC
TRBJ2-3,TRBV27,NA,many,CASSPTSRSTDTQYF,TGTGCCAGCAGTCCCACTAGTCGGAGCACAGATACGCAGTATTTT
TRBJ2-1,TRBV7-3,NA,many,CASSLSSEAYNEQFF,TGTGCCAGCAGCCTCTCTAGCGAGGCCTACAATGAGCAGTTCTTC
TRBJ2-7,TRBV29-1,NA,NA,CSVEVAYEQYF,TGCAGCGTTGAAGTCGCCTACGAGCAGTACTTC
TRBJ2-6,TRBV18,NA,few,CASSPGTPFSGANVLTF,TGTGCCAGCTCTCCCGGGACACCGTTTTCTGGGGCCAACGTCCTGACTTTC
TRBJ2-3,TRBV28,NA,NA,CASNSLTDTQYF,TGTGCCAGCAACTCTCTCACAGATACGCAGTATTTT
TRBJ2-1,TRBV4-1,TRBD2,NA,CASSGSSSGRGNEQFF,TGCGCCAGCAGCGGAAGTTCTAGCGGGAGAGGAAATGAGCAGTTCTTC
TRBJ2-1,TRBV10-2,NA,many,CASSEGWADYNEQFF,TGCGCCAGCAGTGAGGGTTGGGCGGACTACAATGAGCAGTTCTTC
TRBJ2-3,TRBV5-4,TRBD2,many,CASSIRSGRASTDTQYF,TGTGCCAGCAGCATACGGAGCGGGAGGGCTAGCACAGATACGCAGTATTTT
TRBJ2-1,TRBV29-1,TRBD2,NA,CSLRTSGNEQFF,TGCAGCCTGAGGACTAGCGGCAATGAGCAGTTCTTC
TRBJ2-3,TRBV12-3/TRBV12-4,NA,many,CASSLGTYSSTDTQYF,TGTGCCAGCAGTTTAGGGACTTATTCTAGCACAGATACGCAGTATTTT
TRBJ1-2,TRBV20-1,NA,few,CSARGDGGSTF,TGCAGTGCTAGAGGCGACGGCGGGAGCACCTTC
TRBJ1-2,TRBV19,NA,NA,CASKEDFGYTF,TGTGCCAGTAAGGAGGACTTTGGCTACACCTTC
TRBJ2-5,TRBV11-2,TRBD1,NA,CASSSGDSQETQYF,TGTGCCAGCAGCTCAGGGGACAGCCAAGAGACCCAGTACTTC
TRBJ1-2,TRBV24-1,NA,many,CATSDTARGNYGYTF,TGTGCCACCAGTGATACTGCTCGGGGGAACTATGGCTACACCTTC
TRBJ1-1,TRBV7-9,TRBD1,once,CASSLGQGARTEAFF,TGTGCCAGCAGCTTAGGACAGGGGGCGAGGACTGAAGCTTTCTTT
TRBJ1-2,TRBV3-1,NA,many,CASSREDNYGYTF,TGTGCCAGCAGCCGAGAGGACAACTATGGCTACACCTTC
TRBJ1-2,TRBV10-3,TRBD1,few,CAISESNRGRGYTF,TGTGCCATCAGTGAGTCGAACAGGGGGCGCGGCTACACCTTC
TRBJ2-3,TRBV15,NA,many,CATSRDNGQTDTQYF,TGTGCCACCAGCAGAGATAACGGGCAAACAGATACGCAGTATTTT
TRBJ2-1,TRBV7-2,NA,many,CASRGVGEQFF,TGTGCCAGCAGGGGGGTGGGTGAGCAGTTCTTC
TRBJ2-1,TRBV2,NA,many,CASSRGYNEQFF,TGTGCCAGCAGTAGAGGGTACAATGAGCAGTTCTTC
TRBJ2-3,TRBV2,TRBD1,many,CASSDPWDSAGTQYF,TGTGCCAGCAGTGACCCCTGGGACAGCGCCGGTACGCAGTATTTT
TRBJ1-6,TRBV6-1,NA,NA,CASSHDRADSPLHF,TGTGCCAGCAGCCACGACAGAGCTGATTCACCCCTCCACTTT
TRBJ1-1,TRBV12-3/TRBV12-4,NA,many,CASSLGPGMGGTEAFF,TGTGCCAGCAGTTTAGGCCCAGGGATGGGAGGGACTGAAGCTTTCTTT
TRBJ1-4,TRBV11-3,NA,many,CASSFPGNEKLFF,TGTGCCAGCAGCTTTCCGGGGAATGAAAAACTGTTTTTT
TRBJ1-1,TRBV10-3,NA,NA,CAISGGTGRGTEAFF,TGTGCCATCAGTGGGGGAACAGGGAGAGGAACTGAAGCTTTCTTT
TRBJ2-7,TRBV15,TRBD2,NA,CATSVGYQRGSYEQYF,TGTGCCACCAGCGTAGGGTACCAGCGGGGCTCCTACGAGCAGTACTTC
TRBJ2-1,TRBV24-1,NA,many,CATSDFQGRSYNEQFF,TGTGCCACCAGTGATTTCCAGGGTCGCTCCTACAATGAGCAGTTCTTC
TRBJ2-5,TRBV12-3/TRBV12-4,TRBD2,many,CASSLVTSWETQYF,TGTGCCAGCAGTTTAGTGACTAGCTGGGAGACCCAGTACTTC
TRBJ2-5,TRBV19,TRBD2,few,CASSRAGGLETQYF,TGTGCCAGTAGTAGGGCGGGGGGCTTAGAGACCCAGTACTTC
TRBJ1-1,TRBV7-6,TRBD1,many,CASSQYRGAEAFF,TGTGCCAGCAGCCAATACAGGGGGGCGGAAGCTTTCTTT